This TCR beta chain was identified in a study of Ad26.COV2.S vaccination and SARS-CoV-2 variants. This CDR3 has 12 amino acids. The V gene end was trimmed by 10 bases and the J gene end by 1 base; junction bases not matched to a gene: 4. Germline V gene lookup returns CDR1 SGHNT and CDR2 YYREEE (reference sequence). The protocol was immunoSEQ multiplex PCR, while the TCRdb copy is restricted to in-frame clones and leaves out a portion. The sample lists 250,000 to 300,000 clones; around 87% were seen once. As to treatment: around 19 received Ad26.COV2.S at low or high dose, single or two shots; about five received placebo; per-sample allocation not given. At day 63 after the first vaccine or placebo injection, samples were drawn.

The source material was peripheral blood, sampled in a trial of Ad26.COV2.S vaccine versus placebo. This sequence was found in a person between 18 and 60 years old who received the Ad26.COV2.S COVID-19 vaccine or a placebo. The J gene is TRBJ1-1, the V gene TRBV5-4, with 7 bases aligning to TRBD1. CDR3 nucleotides: TGTGCCCAGGGGGGCCCGAACACTGAAGCTTTCTTT. It specifies CAQGGPNTEAFF.